A single sample is the source of the 23 T cell receptor beta chains below, sequenced in a study of shared clonotypes between healthy human individuals. Here immunoSEQ multiplex PCR was the method, and the copy in TCRdb shows in-frame clones only, minus some. This table holds about 770,000 clones, about two thirds found once. The source material was memory CD4+ T cells sorted from blood. As to subset: CD45RA-negative fraction. The source is a woman aged 25 to 39 in good health.

On this clone: Other nucleotide sequences from this sample produce the same CDR3. V and J are TRBV29-1 and TRBJ2-5; 10 positions agree with TRBD2. The germline gives CDR1 SQVTM, CDR2 ANQGSEA. The CDR3 is 12 residues long. The J segment lost 5 bases and the V segment lost 6 bases, leaving 3 bases of the junction unmatched. CDR3 amino acids: CSVDSGRETQYF. The CDR3 bases are TGCAGCGTCGATAGCGGGAGGGAGACCCAGTACTTC.

This chain connects TRBV7-9 to TRBJ2-3, with D possibly matching TRBD2 (6 bases). Trimming removed 5 bases from V and 3 bases from J, with 18 bases in between. CDR3 length: 16 residues. Germline CDR1 SEHNR, CDR2 FQNEAQ (reference sequence). The CDR3 loop is CASSHGGLAFTDTQYF. In DNA form, the CDR3 reads TGTGCCAGCAGCCACGGCGGCCTAGCGTTTACAGATACGCAGTATTTT.

V gene TRBV6-1 combines with J gene TRBJ2-1; the D gene is possibly TRBD2 (5 bases). V lost 7 bases and J 6 bases, leaving 10 bases between the germline ends. Per the germline V gene, CDR1 is MNHNS and CDR2 is SASEGT. The CDR3 is 12 residues long. CDR3 loop: CASNRGSNEQFF. CDR3 nucleotides: TGTGCCAGCAACAGAGGGAGCAATGAGCAGTTCTTC.

This rearrangement joins TRBV6-6 to TRBJ1-2, with D hard to call. The CDR3 contains 15 residues. Germline V gene lookup returns CDR1 MNHNY and CDR2 SVGAGI (reference sequence). Trimming cost V 2 bases and J 4 bases, with 14 bases left between them. The CDR3 DNA reads TGTGCCAGCAGTTACCCCCAAGGGCATGGCTATGGCTACACCTTC. Amino acids: CASSYPQGHGYGYTF.

This clone was seen only a few times. J is TRBJ1-5 and V is TRBV4-1; D uncertain. In germline, CDR1 is MGHRA, CDR2 YSYEKL. V was clipped by 0 bases and J by 5 bases, with 8 bases between them. This CDR3 is 14 amino acids long. The CDR3 here is CASSQDRNYQPQHF. CDR3 DNA: TGCGCCAGCAGCCAAGATAGGAATTATCAGCCCCAGCATTTT.

This chain joins TRBV19 and TRBJ1-4; D uncertain. Germline-derived CDR1 and CDR2 are LNHDA and SQIVND (reference sequence). The CDR3 consists of 16 residues. V was shortened by 7 bases and J by 3 bases, with 18 bases between the two germline ends. The chain's CDR3 is CASIPRGTMANEKLFF. The CDR3 bases are TGTGCCAGTATCCCGCGGGGAACGATGGCTAATGAAAAACTGTTTTTT.

This clone appeared a few times. The chain joins TRBV5-8 to TRBJ1-4; tentatively, D is TRBD1 (5 bases). Germline V gene sequence: CDR1 SGHTS, CDR2 YDEGEE. CDR3 length equals 15 residues. With 5 bases removed from V and 3 bases from J, the gap between germline ends came to 14 bases. DNA for the CDR3: TGTGCCAGCAGGGCCAGGGCGGCGTCTAATGAAAAACTGTTTTTT. Translated: CASRARAASNEKLFF.

This chain uses TRBV27 with TRBJ1-4; D call uncertain. CDR1 MNHEY and CDR2 SMNVEV come from the germline V gene (reference sequence). V lost 5 bases and J 0 bases, leaving 7 bases between the germline ends. CDR3 length: 14 amino acids. CDR3 DNA: TGTGCCAGCAGTCCATCCGCAACTAATGAAAAACTGTTTTTT. This encodes CASSPSATNEKLFF.

V is TRBV11-1 and J is TRBJ2-7, with D perhaps TRBD1 (5 bases). CDR3 length: 12 residues. In germline, CDR1 is SGHAT, CDR2 FQDESV (reference sequence). The CDR3 protein is CAIAAGFHEQYF. Here the CDR3 DNA reads TGTGCAATCGCCGCAGGGTTTCACGAGCAGTACTTC. The complete variable domain, with remaining parts taken from reference TRBV11-1 and TRBJ2-7, reads EAEVAQSPRYKITEKSQAVAFWCDPISGHATLYWYRQILGQGPELLVQFQDESVVDDSQLPKDRFSAERLKGVDSTLKIQPAELGDSAMYLCAIAAGFHEQYFGPGTRLTVT.

The chain has TRBV12-5 and TRBJ2-1; TRBD2 is a possible D gene (6 bases). With 6 bases removed from V and 5 bases from J, the gap between germline ends came to 17 bases. Per germline, CDR1 LGHNT and CDR2 FRNRAP. CDR3 length: 15 amino acids. The CDR3 coding sequence is TGTGCTAGTGGCTCCGGTGTAGCGGAGCACAATGAGCAGTTCTTC. Translating gives CASGSGVAEHNEQFF.

The genes are TRBV5-5 and TRBJ1-2; D is uncertain. Trimming took 1 base from V and 6 from J, leaving 10 bases between them. The CDR3 length is 13 residues. Germline CDR1 is SGHKS and CDR2 is YYEKEE (reference sequence). Here the CDR3 DNA reads TGTGCCAGCAGCTTGACGGGTACGGATGGCTACACCTTC. Translation: CASSLTGTDGYTF. Combining the CDR3 with reference TRBV5-5 and TRBJ1-2 gives the whole variable domain DAGVTQSPTHLIKTRGQQVTLRCSPISGHKSVSWYQQVLGQGPQFIFQYYEKEERGRGNFPDRFSARQFPNYSSELNVNALLLGDSALYLCASSLTGTDGYTFGSGTRLTVV.

This clone was observed a few times. This sequence joins TRBV6-1 and TRBJ1-2; 7 bases are shared with TRBD1. The V and J ends lost 6 bases and 6 bases, in that order; junction bases with no gene match: 13. From germline, CDR1 is MNHNS and CDR2 SASEGT. The CDR3 extends over 15 amino acids. The CDR3 nucleotides are TGTGCCAGCAGCATTACCCGGGACAGAAGAGATGGCTACACCTTC. This gives the protein CASSITRDRRDGYTF.

V usage is TRBV4-2 and J usage is TRBJ2-3; perhaps TRBD2 as D (5 bases). V lost 2 bases and J 2 bases, leaving 14 bases between the germline ends. CDR1 LGHNA and CDR2 YNFKEQ come from the germline V gene. This CDR3 contains 16 residues. DNA of the CDR3: TGTGCCAGCAGCCAACAGGACTCGGGGTACACAGATACGCAGTATTTT. It yields the protein CASSQQDSGYTDTQYF.

The chain uses TRBV4-2 and TRBJ2-7; TRBD1 agrees at 7 bases. CDR1 and CDR2 (germline): LGHNA, YNFKEQ. The CDR3 is 16 amino acids. V gave up 3 bases and J gave up 7 bases; unmatched junction bases: 15. CDR3 in amino acids: CASSQTLGQSSGEQYF. The CDR3, as DNA: TGTGCCAGCAGCCAGACCCTGGGACAGAGTTCGGGGGAGCAGTACTTC.

The V and J genes are TRBV18 and TRBJ1-3; a weak D match, TRBD1 (6 bases). Trimming cost V 4 bases and J 4 bases, with 17 bases left between them. Per germline, CDR1 KGHSH and CDR2 LQKENI. The CDR3 runs 16 residues. The CDR3 region is CASSLQDSLAGNTIYF. The CDR3 DNA reads as TGTGCCAGCTCACTTCAGGACAGTCTCGCAGGAAACACCATATATTTT. The whole variable domain, remainder taken from reference TRBV18 and TRBJ1-3, is NAGVMQNPRHLVRRRGQEARLRCSPMKGHSHVYWYRQLPEEGLKFMVYLQKENIIDESGMPKERFSAEFPKEGPSILRIQQVVRGDSAAYFCASSLQDSLAGNTIYFGEGSWLTVV.

This clone was detected only a few times. This sequence joins TRBV5-1 and TRBJ1-2; 12 bases are shared with TRBD1. This CDR3 comprises 16 residues. Germline CDR1 and CDR2: SGHRS and YFSETQ. With 5 bases clipped from V and 1 base from J, the junction kept 6 bases outside the gene matches. The CDR3 loop is CASRRDRGRGNYGYTF. The CDR3 region has the DNA TGCGCCAGCAGACGGGACAGGGGGCGCGGTAACTATGGCTACACCTTC.

This chain links TRBV6-4 with TRBJ1-1; D is uncertain. Trimming took 4 bases from V and 2 from J, leaving 8 bases between them. CDR1 is MRHNA, CDR2 SNTAGT, per germline. The CDR3 consists of 13 residues. The CDR3 sequence: CASSVESNTEAFF. DNA for the CDR3: TGTGCCAGCAGTGTCGAAAGCAACACTGAAGCTTTCTTT.

The chain joins TRBV5-8 to TRBJ2-7, with D unresolved. The CDR3 extends over 15 amino acids. Trimming removed 4 bases at V and 1 base at J, with 15 bases between. Germline V gives CDR1 SGHTS, CDR2 YDEGEE. Written as DNA, the CDR3 is TGTGCCAGCAGCCAAGATAAGGTAGGGTCCTACGAGCAGTACTTC. Translated: CASSQDKVGSYEQYF.

This clone was counted ten times or more. The J gene is TRBJ2-7, the V gene TRBV21-1. TRBV21-1 is shown as a pseudogene. The CDR3 has 15 amino acids. DNA for the CDR3: TGTGCCAGCAGCTCCCGAAAACCACCCTCCTACGAGCAGTACTTC. Translated: CASSSRKPPSYEQYF.

The chain combines TRBV30 with TRBJ2-7; TRBD2 aligns across 7 bases. The V gene's germline CDR1 is GTSNPN and CDR2 SVGIG (reference sequence). The CDR3 extends over 15 amino acids. Trimming took 4 bases from V and 3 from J; bases not matched to a gene: 12. The chain's CDR3 is CAWTVGLADIYEQYF. DNA for the CDR3: TGTGCCTGGACGGTAGGCCTAGCGGATATCTACGAGCAGTACTTC.

Turning to this clone: This sample includes further DNA sequences coding for the same CDR3. The V gene is TRBV7-9, the J gene TRBJ1-5; possibly TRBD1 for D (5 bases). Germline lookup yields CDR1 SEHNR and CDR2 FQNEAQ (reference sequence). This CDR3 spans 15 amino acids. Trimming left V 6 bases short and J 6 bases short, with 18 bases between. CDR3 region: CASSALGGEGQPQHF. The CDR3 DNA follows: TGTGCCAGCAGTGCACTGGGGGGGGAAGGTCAGCCCCAGCATTTT.

The chain employs TRBV27 and TRBJ2-5, with D possibly TRBD2 on 7 matching bases. V was cut by 5 bases and J by 5 bases, with 15 bases left in between. Germline assignment: CDR1 MNHEY and CDR2 SMNVEV (reference sequence). The CDR3 is 14 amino acids. CDR3 sequence reads: CASSPQGRGETQYF. The CDR3 region has the DNA TGTGCCAGCAGTCCTCAGGGGAGGGGGGAGACCCAGTACTTC.

This chain uses TRBV30 with TRBJ2-7, with D perhaps TRBD1 or TRBD2 (5 bases each). CDR3 length: 13 amino acids. V was cut by 2 bases and J by 4 bases, with 12 bases left in between. CDR1 and CDR2 from the germline V gene are GTSNPN and SVGIG (reference sequence). CDR3 in DNA: TGTGCCTGGAGTCAGGGTGGGGGTTACGAGCAGTACTTC. Residues: CAWSQGGGYEQYF. The full variable domain, with the rest looked up from reference TRBV30 and TRBJ2-7, is SQTIHQWPATLVQPVGSPLSLECTVEGTSNPNLYWYRQAAGRGLQLLFYSVGIGQISSEVPQNLSASRPQDRQFILSSKKLLLSDSGFYLCAWSQGGGYEQYFGPGTRLTVT.